The 20 T cell receptor beta chains below all came from one sample that was sequenced in a study of blood T cell repertoires in COVID-19. Only in-frame clones appear in the TCRdb table, and some are missing; sequencing was by immunoSEQ multiplex PCR. Among about 130,000 clones, 80% to 90% were seen once, and the ten largest hold about 2.5%. The sequencing input was PBMCs or T cells enriched from blood (not recorded which). The receptors were gathered from a woman between 50 and 59 years old who had recovered from COVID-19.

The V and J genes are TRBV5-6 and TRBJ2-7; D perhaps matches TRBD1 (6 bases). Trimming stripped 4 bases from V and 0 bases from J, with 14 bases between. Germline V gene sequence: CDR1 SGHDT, CDR2 YYEEEE. The CDR3 is 15 residues long. CDR3 in DNA: TGTGCCAGCAGCCGCCGGGACAAAAACTCCTACGAGCAGTACTTC. Translation gives CASSRRDKNSYEQYF.

J is TRBJ1-5 and V is TRBV30; D is possibly TRBD1 (6 bases). Germline V gene data show CDR1 as GTSNPN and CDR2 as SVGIG (reference sequence). CDR3 size: 13 residues. The V gene lost 5 bases and the J gene lost 0 bases, with 8 bases spanning the gap. As DNA, the CDR3 is TGTGCCTGGGGGACACTTAGCAATCAGCCCCAGCATTTT. Its translation: CAWGTLSNQPQHF. The variable domain in full, with the rest retrieved from reference TRBV30 and TRBJ1-5, is SQTIHQWPATLVQPVGSPLSLECTVEGTSNPNLYWYRQAAGRGLQLLFYSVGIGQISSEVPQNLSASRPQDRQFILSSKKLLLSDSGFYLCAWGTLSNQPQHFGDGTRLSIL.

The rearrangement uses TRBV5-1 and TRBJ2-1; TRBD2 matches 15 bases. V was pared by 3 bases and J by 7 bases, with 14 bases of the junction left unmatched. The CDR3 extends over 19 amino acids. Germline V gene lookup returns CDR1 SGHRS and CDR2 YFSETQ. The CDR3 bases are TGCGCCAGCAGCTCTAATCCGGGACTAGCGGGGGGCAAGAAGAATGAGCAGTTCTTC. Translated: CASSSNPGLAGGKKNEQFF.

The gene calls are TRBV6-1 and TRBJ2-6; D is perhaps TRBD2 (5 bases). This CDR3 has 15 amino acids. The germline CDR1 and CDR2 sequences are MNHNS and SASEGT. V was trimmed by 3 bases and J by 3 bases, leaving 9 bases between them. This CDR3 reads CASSDLGVGANVLTF. CDR3 in DNA: TGTGCCAGCAGTGACCTCGGGGTTGGGGCCAACGTCCTGACTTTC.

J is TRBJ1-4 and V is TRBV19; a possible D gene is TRBD1 (6 bases). CDR1 is LNHDA and CDR2 is SQIVND in the germline V gene (reference sequence). The CDR3 loop spans 17 amino acids. V shed 0 bases and J shed 5 bases, with 16 bases lying between them. Written as DNA, the CDR3 is TGTGCCAGTAGTATAGATCTATTGCAGGGGCGAAATGAAAAACTGTTTTTT. Translating gives CASSIDLLQGRNEKLFF.

This rearrangement joins TRBV9 to TRBJ2-5, with a tentative D call TRBD1 (6 bases). This CDR3 comprises 15 residues. V was trimmed by 3 bases and J by 2 bases, leaving 14 bases between them. The germline CDR1 and CDR2 sequences are SGDLS and YYNGEE. CDR3 sequence (DNA): TGTGCCAGCAGCGCTCCGGGACACAAGCAAGAGACCCAGTACTTC. It codes for CASSAPGHKQETQYF.

The chain links TRBV3-1 (or the pseudogene TRBV3-2) to TRBJ1-2; TRBD1 agrees at 7 bases. Trimming took 4 bases from V and 3 from J; bases not matched to a gene: 11. This CDR3 is 16 amino acids long. Germline-derived CDR1 and CDR2 are LGHDT and YNNKEL (reference sequence). This CDR3 is CASSLGQEDGDYGYTF. In nucleotides, the CDR3 is TGTGCCAGCAGCCTCGGACAGGAGGATGGGGACTATGGCTACACCTTC.

V gene TRBV15 combines with J gene TRBJ2-3, with 8 bases matching TRBD1. Germline V gene lookup returns CDR1 LNHNV and CDR2 YYDKDF (reference sequence). Losses at the gene ends were 4 bases for V and 6 bases for J; bases not matched to a gene: 24. This CDR3 is 20 amino acids long. The CDR3 region is CATSTRGGQGQVSLPDTQYF. The CDR3, as DNA: TGTGCCACCAGCACCCGAGGAGGACAGGGTCAGGTCTCCCTCCCGGATACGCAGTATTTT. The full variable domain, rest sourced from reference TRBV15 and TRBJ2-3, is DAMVIQNPRYQVTQFGKPVTLSCSQTLNHNVMYWYQQKSSQAPKLLFHYYDKDFNNEADTPDNFQSRRPNTSFCFLDIRSPGLGDTAMYLCATSTRGGQGQVSLPDTQYFGPGTRLTVL.

The chain is built from TRBV6-2 or TRBV6-3 and TRBJ1-6; 8 bases line up with TRBD1. V was pared by 6 bases and J by 9 bases, with 13 bases of the junction left unmatched. The length of the CDR3 is 16 residues. CDR1 and CDR2 (germline): MNHEY, SVGEGT. Written as DNA, the CDR3 is TGTGCCAGCAGCCTAGACAGGGGACGGTTGGTTTCACCCCTCCACTTT. It codes for CASSLDRGRLVSPLHF.

The chain uses TRBV28 and TRBJ1-4; D remains unclear. The V gene's germline CDR1 is MDHEN and CDR2 SYDVKM. This CDR3 has 14 residues. The ends were cut back, 8 bases at V and 0 bases at J, with 10 bases in the middle. The CDR3 here is CASGGRSTNEKLFF. The CDR3 DNA sequence: TGTGCCAGCGGAGGAAGATCAACTAATGAAAAACTGTTTTTT. Full variable domain (remainder filled in from reference TRBV28 and TRBJ1-4): DVKVTQSSRYLVKRTGEKVFLECVQDMDHENMFWYRQDPGLGLRLIYFSYDVKMKEKGDIPEGYSVSREKKERFSLILESASTNQTSMYLCASGGRSTNEKLFFGSGTQLSVL.

This clone was recorded only once. The chain is built from TRBV27 and TRBJ1-1, with 7 nucleotides matching TRBD1. The germline CDR1 and CDR2 sequences are MNHEY and SMNVEV (reference sequence). CDR3 size: 13 residues. Trimming took 10 bases from V and 2 from J; bases not matched to a gene: 7. The CDR3 DNA reads TGTGCCACCGCGGGACAGCTAAACACTGAAGCTTTCTTT. This gives the protein CATAGQLNTEAFF.

This chain links TRBV5-1 with TRBJ1-4, with 11 bases fitting TRBD1. The CDR3 consists of 15 residues. The V and J ends lost 0 bases and 7 bases, in that order; junction bases with no gene match: 2. Germline V lookup: CDR1 SGHRS, CDR2 YFSETQ. The CDR3 coding sequence is TGCGCCAGCAGCTTGGCCGGGACAGGGGGTGAAAAACTGTTTTTT. Amino acid sequence: CASSLAGTGGEKLFF. The whole variable domain, remainder taken from reference TRBV5-1 and TRBJ1-4, is KAGVTQTPRYLIKTRGQQVTLSCSPISGHRSVSWYQQTPGQGLQFLFEYFSETQRNKGNFPGRFSGRQFSNSRSEMNVSTLELGDSALYLCASSLAGTGGEKLFFGSGTQLSVL.

V usage is TRBV6-5 and J usage is TRBJ2-3; TRBD1 is a possible D gene (6 bases). The length of the CDR3 is 15 residues. V was shortened by 2 bases and J by 1 base, with 10 bases between the two germline ends. Germline CDR1 reads MNHEY; CDR2 reads SVGAGI. The CDR3 DNA follows: TGTGCCAGCAGTTACCGGGACATCCGCACAGATACGCAGTATTTT. Its protein product is CASSYRDIRTDTQYF.

The J gene is TRBJ1-4, the V gene TRBV30, with D unresolved. The CDR3 runs 15 residues. Germline lookup yields CDR1 GTSNPN and CDR2 SVGIG (reference sequence). The germline V and J ends were trimmed by 0 bases and 0 bases, with 8 bases remaining between them. The CDR3 DNA follows: TGTGCCTGGAGTGTTTCGGGTGCAACTAATGAAAAACTGTTTTTT. This codes for CAWSVSGATNEKLFF.

This chain uses TRBV5-4 with TRBJ2-1; 10 nucleotides agree with TRBD2. The V gene's germline CDR1 is SGHNT and CDR2 YYREEE (reference sequence). CDR3 length: 16 amino acids. V shed 1 base and J 4 bases; nucleotides not matched to a gene: 5. In DNA, the CDR3 is TGTGCCAGCAGCTTGCGGCAACTAGCGGGGTACAATGAGCAGTTCTTC. This codes for CASSLRQLAGYNEQFF.

The J gene is TRBJ1-4, the V gene TRBV9, with TRBD1 matching 8 bases. Germline values: CDR1 SGDLS, CDR2 YYNGEE. Unmatched junction bases numbered 8, after V lost 4 bases and J lost 3 bases. The CDR3 length is 16 residues. This CDR3 is CASSPTGGGANEKLFF. The CDR3 bases are TGTGCCAGCAGCCCCACAGGGGGGGGAGCTAATGAAAAACTGTTTTTT.

The sample holds a few counts of this clone. This chain uses TRBV16 with TRBJ2-2; D possibly corresponds to TRBD1 (5 bases). Germline loops: CDR1 KGHSY, CDR2 FQNENV. The CDR3 consists of 14 residues. Trimming stripped 2 bases from V and 7 bases from J, with 11 bases between. The CDR3 region is CASSQRQGIGELFF. The DNA of the CDR3 is TGTGCCAGCAGCCAACGGCAGGGAATCGGGGAGCTGTTTTTT.

The chain joins TRBV30 to TRBJ1-2; D ambiguous. Germline V lookup: CDR1 GTSNPN, CDR2 SVGIG (reference sequence). The CDR3 has 13 residues. Trimming cost V 0 bases and J 8 bases, with 13 bases left between them. CDR3 DNA sequence: TGTGCCTGGAGTGTACGTTCTGAGGGCGGCTACACCTTC. It encodes CAWSVRSEGGYTF.

This clone was seen a few times. The chain has TRBV7-6 and TRBJ1-3, with TRBD1 as a possible D gene (5 bases). The CDR3 runs 15 residues. V was clipped by 10 bases and J by 0 bases, with 16 bases between them. Germline lookup yields CDR1 SGHVS and CDR2 FNYEAQ. The CDR3: CATRAQPLSGNTIYF. CDR3 nucleotides: TGTGCCACCAGGGCCCAACCGCTCTCTGGAAACACCATATATTTT.

The rearrangement links TRBV2 to TRBJ2-2, with D perhaps matching TRBD2 (5 bases). Per the germline V gene, CDR1 is SNHLY and CDR2 is FYNNEI. This CDR3 contains 15 residues. Trimming left V 6 bases short and J 0 bases short, with 11 bases between. For the CDR3, the DNA is TGTGCCAGCAGCGGGGTATCGCCGAACACCGGGGAGCTGTTTTTT. Protein product: CASSGVSPNTGELFF. The whole variable domain, remainder taken from reference TRBV2 and TRBJ2-2, is EPEVTQTPSHQVTQMGQEVILRCVPISNHLYFYWYRQILGQKVEFLVSFYNNEISEKSEIFDDQFSVERPDGSNFTLKIRSTKLEDSAMYFCASSGVSPNTGELFFGEGSRLTVL.